A single T cell receptor (beta chain) is shown here with its context. What this receptor recognizes is not known. No per-base quality is available; no much larger clone lies one base away. The cohort consisted of 666 healthy bone marrow donors. All cohort members were sampled while nominally healthy, although unrecorded immune exposures were likely present. The donor was CMV seronegative and was included in the group of approximately 350 seronegative cohort members. Each donor provided a peripheral blood sample, and peripheral blood mononuclear cells were used for TCR beta sequencing. Genomic DNA was extracted from the blood cell samples with the Qiagen DNeasy Blood Extraction Kit. To prepare the library, the immunoSEQ multiplex PCR assay was applied. For the multiplex PCR, a mixture combining 60 forward primers for TCR Vbeta segments and 13 reverse primers for TCR Jbeta segments was used. Amplification of the CDR3 region of rearranged TCR beta genes was performed with a multiplex PCR assay on genomic DNA. Amplified TCR beta libraries were sequenced as 87-base-pair reads on the Illumina HiSeq System. In the paper's pipeline: In a later analysis, tens of millions of unique TCR beta chains were counted across the approximately 620 repertoires, and approximately 11 million of these chains were shared by at least two donors. Raw reads were error-corrected and collapsed into unique sequences by a nearest-neighbor algorithm in which closely related sequences were merged to remove PCR and sequencing errors. CDR3 sequences were aligned to IMGT reference sequences to assign V, D and J gene segments. For a sequence to be retained, at least a six-nucleotide match to both a V gene segment and a J gene segment was required. A rearrangement was called productive if the CDR3 had no stop codons and remained in frame with V and J, and every other rearrangement was called non-productive. Following IMGT convention, CDR3 was defined as the stretch from the second conserved V-encoded cysteine to the conserved J-encoded phenylalanine. In an earlier analysis of more than 550 of the donors, sequences lacking an unambiguous match to a single V gene segment were excluded. In an earlier analysis of some 590 of the donors, a V segment was called functional when productive rearrangements were above 56.7%, and segregating when the standard deviation between donors exceeded 5%. To diagnose cytomegalovirus status from the catalog of TCR beta chain sequences, a statistical classification framework was built. In a later analysis, TCR nucleotide sequences were compared against IMGT/GENE-DB human TR gene sequences so that V and J genes could be assigned. Using the TCRdist pipeline, a later analysis assigned CDR3 sequences along with most-parsimonious VDJ recombination scenarios. In a later analysis, each TCR beta chain was defined by its CDR3 amino acid sequence together with its V-gene family, and reads without a unique V-gene family were excluded. A later analysis removed 500 to 650 highly shared, low-generation-probability nucleotide sequences to deal with suspected cross-contamination and a sequencing artifact. In a later analysis, a clonal expansion index for each public chain was calculated from normalized within-repertoire ranks of inferred template counts. A later analysis computed generation probabilities with a VDJ recombination model fitted to out-of-frame rearrangements, and checked the results against IGoR. In a later analysis, TCR-TCR, TCR-HLA and TCR-CMV co-occurrence was scored with hypergeometric tests, and a repertoire-size bias correction was applied to TCR pairs. To estimate false discovery rates, a later analysis permuted the HLA or CMV assignments 20 times. In a later analysis, co-occurring TCRs were grouped with DBSCAN, and TCRdist sequence similarity was added when clustering was performed within HLA-allele-positive subsets. For co-occurrence clustering, repertoires with fewer than 30,000 or more than 120,000 public chains were excluded, along with four or five repertoires with anomalous nucleotide sharing. The table comes from immuneACCESS by way of TCRdb, which keeps in-frame sequences with V and J called. Part of the clones is missing from these tables; in studies checked, under half for an unresolved V gene and the rest for unknown reasons. Clone size and V and J calls were adopted from that table, with D and trimming inferred from the DNA. For this sample there are around 99,000 clones; over 70% appear just once. The ten largest account for approximately 2% of the sample.

V was cut back by 3 bases and J by 0 bases, leaving a gap of 16 bases between them. The CDR1 and CDR2 encoded by the germline V gene are SGHRS and YFSETQ. The CDR3 measures 17 amino acids from cysteine to phenylalanine. Just the 51-base CDR3 DNA is kept, in frame starting at base 1. This sample was taken from a study of cytomegalovirus exposure and HLA in healthy donors (dated by TCRdb to about 2017). Context from the whole study: In an earlier analysis of around 540 of the donors, about 270 Gb of sequence data and 95 million to 130 million unique TCR beta sequences from about 179 million T cells were reported. Besides the first cohort of under 700 subjects, a separate validation cohort made up of 120 or so different subjects was used. In an earlier analysis of about 590 of the donors, high-throughput TCR beta sequencing was used to judge whether each TCR beta V gene segment behaved as functional or pseudogenic. Donor age, sex, ethnicity and CMV serostatus were collected together with the repertoire data. A later analysis re-analyzed previously published TCR beta repertoires from about 600 donors and added high-resolution HLA genotyping to study TCR occurrence patterns. Typing coverage differed by locus: A, B, C, DRB1 and DQB1 were typed in roughly 620-640 donors, DQA1 in 500 to 550, DPA1 in over 600, and DPB1 in just under 490. Across approximately 420 genotyped donors of the cohort, an average of roughly 230,000 unique TCR beta nucleotide sequences per donor were sequenced, and roughly 18% of those sequences were non-productive. The study was designed to test whether signatures of past pathogen exposure could be identified by cataloging public T cell receptors. The study combined high-throughput TCR immunosequencing, statistical association of individual TCRs with disease status, and machine learning to predict cytomegalovirus infection status. HLA typing included class I and class II loci at four-digit resolution. The later analysis used no new phenotypic data to find candidate immune exposures, relying instead on TCR beta sequences and their occurrence across donors. Roughly 310 gigabases of sequencing data and roughly 90 million unique TCR sequences were included in an early release covering around 650 HLA-typed donors. In a later genetic analysis, genome-wide SNP genotypes for about 65% of the roughly 700 donors were used, and that subset was treated as a discovery cohort. Every discovery cohort repertoire had been produced on one sequencing platform. Because of strong linkage in the cohort, roughly five DR-DQ haplotypes were treated as single units for association and clustering. The genetic ancestry cluster associated with self-reported Caucasian donors included 70% to 85% of the roughly 380 genotyped donors. Using immunosequencing, the study profiled T cell repertoires from fewer than 850 subjects and related those repertoires to cytomegalovirus serostatus.

Broader findings and caveats from the paper: Broadly in line with IMGT annotations, most TCR beta V segments showed up in productive rearrangements about 87% or about 30% of the time in an earlier analysis of around 550 of the donors. In a later genetic analysis, fewer N-insertions in productive TCRs were reported among donors in an Asian-associated ancestry cluster than the roughly 710-donor mean. Because the 87-base-pair reads could not distinguish some IMGT-functional V segments, including TRBV6-2 and TRBV6-3, those segments were excluded. The authors suggested that the approach could potentially be extended to other disease states and immunological phenotypes. According to a later analysis, parvovirus B19, influenza, CMV and Epstein-Barr virus appeared linked to several top co-occurrence clusters. The study gave a list of 150 to 200 TCR beta chains associated with cytomegalovirus. A cluster of highly shared sequence variants was judged likely to be a technical artifact of the sequencing pipeline. In a later genetic analysis, a missense DCLRE1C variant was associated with V-gene and J-gene trimming of TCR beta chains, and the association was replicated in an independent cohort. Across donors, most TCR sequences were observed very rarely, whereas some public TCRs were present in many individuals. At a false discovery rate of 0.05, a later analysis linked 16,951 TCR beta sequences to specific HLA alleles. In a later analysis, HLA-associated TCR beta chains showed more clonal expansion and lower generation probabilities than non-associated chains that were equally common. In vitro tests confirmed that a few of the cytomegalovirus-associated TCR beta chains recognize cytomegalovirus antigens. When HLA alleles, especially DR and DQ, strongly co-occurred, TCR associations were difficult to assign to individual alleles. A further reported finding was that TCR beta sequences accurately predicted the HLA-A and HLA-B alleles for most subjects in the first cohort. The classifier was reported to diagnose cytomegalovirus status with high specificity and sensitivity in both the original cohort and the validation cohort. This cohort had only TCR beta chains sequenced, and the lack of alpha or paired-chain data limited which features could be detected. The earlier analysis of around 600 of the donors excluded roughly 16 rarely observed V segments, including chromosome 9 orphons, because counts were too low. Correlated functional status among segregating V segments might reflect linkage disequilibrium, but an unknown experimental factor could not be ruled out. For the cohort, immune exposure information was limited to CMV serostatus. Sequencing depth was assumed to be roughly uniform across donors in the presence/absence analyses, though that assumption may not hold. HLA typing was unavailable for some donors at each locus, so association tests used only the typed subset. In a later analysis, the rate of TCR association differed among HLA loci, with DRB1 alleles having the most associated TCRs and HLA-C alleles having the fewest. In a later analysis, most CMV-associated TCR beta chains were found to appear HLA-restricted, with HLA associations seemingly driven largely by CMV exposure.

The clonotype was recovered from a man under 40 in good health and CMV-seronegative. The sequence is built from TRBV5-1 and TRBJ2-1; a tentative D call is TRBD2 (7 bases match). The sample consisted of PBMCs. The sequenced DNA: TGCGCCAGCAGCTACAACGGGGGGCCCAGCTCCTACAATGAGCAGTTCTTC. This yields the protein CASSYNGGPSSYNEQFF.